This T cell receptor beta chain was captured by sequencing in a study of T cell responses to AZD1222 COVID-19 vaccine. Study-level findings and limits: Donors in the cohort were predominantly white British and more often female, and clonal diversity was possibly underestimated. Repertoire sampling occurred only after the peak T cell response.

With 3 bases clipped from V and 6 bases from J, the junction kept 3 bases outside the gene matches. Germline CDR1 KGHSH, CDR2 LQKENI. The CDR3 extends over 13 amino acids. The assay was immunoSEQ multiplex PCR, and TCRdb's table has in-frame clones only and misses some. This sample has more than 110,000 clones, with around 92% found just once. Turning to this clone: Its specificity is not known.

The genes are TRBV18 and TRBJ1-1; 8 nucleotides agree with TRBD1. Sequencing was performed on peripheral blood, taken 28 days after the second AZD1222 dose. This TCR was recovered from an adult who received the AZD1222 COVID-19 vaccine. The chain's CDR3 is CASSPDRAAEAFF. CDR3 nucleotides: TGTGCCAGCTCACCGGACAGGGCGGCTGAAGCTTTCTTT.